This paragraph covers one TCR beta chain sequence. TCRdb recomputed calls from the 5' RACE reads with MiXCR, one row per CDR3 protein. The sample contains 410,000 or so distinct CDR3 sequences, more than 20% of which appear only once. V dropped 3 bases and J dropped 8 bases, with 10 bases sitting between them. This CDR3 spans 13 amino acids. Germline-derived CDR1 and CDR2 are KGHDR and SFDVKD. The record originates from a study of T-cell memory formation after mild COVID-19. The sequence derives from an adult woman who had mild COVID-19 (a few samples of this study predate the infection). Cell type and time point are not known. Sequences were obtained from PBMCs or a T cell subset sorted from them (not recorded which). V is TRBV24-1 and J is TRBJ2-1; no definite D call. The CDR3 nucleotides read TGTGCCACCAGTGATGGCGGAGAGGATGAGCAGTTCTTC. Amino acids: CATSDGGEDEQFF.